The entry below gives a single T cell receptor beta chain sequence along with its context. The CDR3 length is 15 residues. The germline V gene has CDR1 ENHRY and CDR2 SYGVKD. Trimming pared 2 bases from V and 5 bases from J, leaving 12 bases between. These data belong to a study of blood T cell repertoires in COVID-19. Per the authors' pipeline: Amplification from reference gene primers served as the basis for estimated nucleated cell counts. Some clones are missing from TCRdb's copy, which holds only in-frame ones; the method was immunoSEQ multiplex PCR. V and J calls and clone size follow that table, whereas D and trimming were derived from the DNA. The sample comprises roughly 230,000 clones, over 90% of which are singletons, and roughly 0.79% rests with the top ten.

Sequenced input: peripheral blood. The gene calls are TRBV10-3 and TRBJ1-4, with D tentatively TRBD1 (6 bases). This TCR was sampled from a man in his thirties or forties with COVID-19, enrolled during active disease. CDR3 loop: CAISEAGVRNEKLFF. The CDR3 nucleotides read TGTGCCATCAGTGAGGCAGGGGTTAGGAATGAAAAACTGTTTTTT.